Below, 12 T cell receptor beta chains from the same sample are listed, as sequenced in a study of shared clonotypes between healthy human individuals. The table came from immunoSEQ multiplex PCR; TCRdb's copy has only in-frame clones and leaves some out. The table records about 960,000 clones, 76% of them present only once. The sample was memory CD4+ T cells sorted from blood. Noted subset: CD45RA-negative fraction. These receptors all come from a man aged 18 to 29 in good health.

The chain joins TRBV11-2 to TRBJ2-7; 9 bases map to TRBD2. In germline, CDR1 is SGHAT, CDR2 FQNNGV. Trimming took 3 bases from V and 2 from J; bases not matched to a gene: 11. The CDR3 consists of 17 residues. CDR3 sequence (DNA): TGTGCCAGCAGCTTCTCGTCCTGGGGCGGGAGGGCCTACGAGCAGTACTTC. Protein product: CASSFSSWGGRAYEQYF.

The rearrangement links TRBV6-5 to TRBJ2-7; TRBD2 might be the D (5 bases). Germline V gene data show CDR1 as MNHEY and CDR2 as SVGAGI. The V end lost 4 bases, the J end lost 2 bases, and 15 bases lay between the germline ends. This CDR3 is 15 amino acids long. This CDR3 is CASSSSSLGAYEQYF. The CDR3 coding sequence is TGTGCCAGCAGTTCCTCCAGTCTCGGGGCCTACGAGCAGTACTTC.

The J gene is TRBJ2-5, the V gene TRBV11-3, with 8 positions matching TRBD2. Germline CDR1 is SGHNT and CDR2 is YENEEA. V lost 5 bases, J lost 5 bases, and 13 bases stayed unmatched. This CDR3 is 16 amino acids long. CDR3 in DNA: TGTGCCAGCAGCGGCGCGGGGCTAGCGGGCGGGGAGACCCAGTACTTC. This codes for CASSGAGLAGGETQYF.

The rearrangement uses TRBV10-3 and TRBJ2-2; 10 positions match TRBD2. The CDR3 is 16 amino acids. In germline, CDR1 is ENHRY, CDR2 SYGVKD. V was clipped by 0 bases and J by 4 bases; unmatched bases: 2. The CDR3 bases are TGTGCCATCAGTGAGTCGAGCGGGAGGGGCACCGGGGAGCTGTTTTTT. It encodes CAISESSGRGTGELFF.

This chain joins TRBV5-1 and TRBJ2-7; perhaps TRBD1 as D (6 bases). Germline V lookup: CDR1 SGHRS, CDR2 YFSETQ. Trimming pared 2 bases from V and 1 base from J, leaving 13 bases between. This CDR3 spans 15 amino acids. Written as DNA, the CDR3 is TGCGCCAGCAGCTTTGAGGGAAGGGGGTCCTACGAGCAGTACTTC. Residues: CASSFEGRGSYEQYF.

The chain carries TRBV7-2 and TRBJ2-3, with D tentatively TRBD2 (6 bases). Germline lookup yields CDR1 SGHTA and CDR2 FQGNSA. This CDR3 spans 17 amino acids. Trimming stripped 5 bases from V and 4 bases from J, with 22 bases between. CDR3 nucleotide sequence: TGTGCCAGCAGCCCCTGGCGGGATCTAAGGGGCCCAGATACGCAGTATTTT. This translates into CASSPWRDLRGPDTQYF.

This CDR3 reads CAWSPPTGLGRNTIYF. CDR3 sequence (DNA): TGTGCCTGGAGCCCTCCGACAGGGCTAGGAAGAAACACCATATATTTT. The V and J genes are TRBV30 and TRBJ1-3; TRBD1 matches 7 bases. Trimming took 3 bases from V and 5 from J; bases not matched to a gene: 13. The CDR3 has 16 residues. In germline, CDR1 is GTSNPN, CDR2 SVGIG (reference sequence).

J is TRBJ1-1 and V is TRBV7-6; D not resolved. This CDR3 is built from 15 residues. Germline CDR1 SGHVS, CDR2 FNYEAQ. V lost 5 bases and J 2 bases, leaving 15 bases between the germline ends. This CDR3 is CASSGGPGSNTEAFF. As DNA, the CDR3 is TGTGCCAGCAGCGGAGGACCGGGTTCTAACACTGAAGCTTTCTTT.

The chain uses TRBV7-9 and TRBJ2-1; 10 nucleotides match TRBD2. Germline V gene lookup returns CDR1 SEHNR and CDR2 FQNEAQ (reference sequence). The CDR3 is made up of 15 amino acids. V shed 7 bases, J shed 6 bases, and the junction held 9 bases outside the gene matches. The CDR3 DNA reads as TGTGCCAGCACCGAAGGGCTAGCGGGGGCCAATGAGCAGTTCTTC. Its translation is CASTEGLAGANEQFF.

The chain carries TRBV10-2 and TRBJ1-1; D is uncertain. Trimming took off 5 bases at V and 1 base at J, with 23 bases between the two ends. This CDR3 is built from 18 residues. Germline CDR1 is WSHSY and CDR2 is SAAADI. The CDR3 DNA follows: TGCGCCAGCAGTAGCTTGCCCACGACCGGGGATGGGAACACTGAAGCTTTCTTT. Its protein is CASSSLPTTGDGNTEAFF.

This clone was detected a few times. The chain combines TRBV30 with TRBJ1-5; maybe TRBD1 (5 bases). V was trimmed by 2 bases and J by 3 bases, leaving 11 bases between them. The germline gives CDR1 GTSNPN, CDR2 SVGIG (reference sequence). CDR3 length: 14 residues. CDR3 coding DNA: TGTGCCTGGAGTAAGTCGGGACTCAATCAGCCCCAGCATTTT. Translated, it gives CAWSKSGLNQPQHF.

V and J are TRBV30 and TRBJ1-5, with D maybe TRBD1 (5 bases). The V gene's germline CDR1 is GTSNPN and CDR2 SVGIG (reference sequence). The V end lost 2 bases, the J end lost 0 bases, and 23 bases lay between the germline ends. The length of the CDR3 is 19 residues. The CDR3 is CAWSRPGAPFLYSNQPQHF. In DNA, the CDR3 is TGTGCCTGGAGTCGGCCCGGGGCTCCGTTTCTTTATAGCAATCAGCCCCAGCATTTT.